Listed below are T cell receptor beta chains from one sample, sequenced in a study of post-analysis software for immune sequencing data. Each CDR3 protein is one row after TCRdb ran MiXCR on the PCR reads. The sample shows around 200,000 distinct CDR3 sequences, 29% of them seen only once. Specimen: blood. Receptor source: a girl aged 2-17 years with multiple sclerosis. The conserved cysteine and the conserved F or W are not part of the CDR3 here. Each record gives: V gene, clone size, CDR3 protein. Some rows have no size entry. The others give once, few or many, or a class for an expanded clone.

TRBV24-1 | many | ATSDPRRSNEQF
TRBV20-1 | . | SARARTGSYNEQF
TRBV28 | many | ASSPRDNPYEQY
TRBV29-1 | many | SVEEPGLRNTIY
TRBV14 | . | ASSQDGAGEDVLT
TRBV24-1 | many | ATSVNNEQF
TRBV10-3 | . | AISAGRGYT
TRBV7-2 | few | ASNLELWGQPQH
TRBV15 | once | VTSRDVGTAISEQF
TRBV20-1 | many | SGTGTAYYEQY
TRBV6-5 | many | ASTRREAEGETQY
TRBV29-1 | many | SVETTSGEQY
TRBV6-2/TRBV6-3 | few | ASRPEQLPTDTQY
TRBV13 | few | ASSWRGAGTGELF
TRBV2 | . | ASRPAGGMIYNEQF
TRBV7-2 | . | ASRWRLAGGYEQY
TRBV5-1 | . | ASSLATGTGLNTEAF
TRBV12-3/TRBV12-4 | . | ASSSDQQGTGTDTQY
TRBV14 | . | ASPPVRNYGYT
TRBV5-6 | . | ASSPISGTGSPLH
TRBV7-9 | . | ASSAQPGAANYGYT
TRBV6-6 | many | ASSSLTGAKLF
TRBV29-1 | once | SVLTSYEQY
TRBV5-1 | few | ASSLGQEYNEQF
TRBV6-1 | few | ASSELGRRYGYT
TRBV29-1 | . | SGLGTETMDTEAF
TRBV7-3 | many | ASSFGGGGEDIQY
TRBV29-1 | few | SARQGSNQPQH
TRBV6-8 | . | ARRRKTGLPDEQF
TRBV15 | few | ATGTSGGTDTQY
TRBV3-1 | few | ASSRPGGSGELF
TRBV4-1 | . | GSSQGQGANYGYT
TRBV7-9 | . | ASSFGGQPQH
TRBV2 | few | ASPGTGIGYGYT
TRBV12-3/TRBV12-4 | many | ASSSSESSYNEQF
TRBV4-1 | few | ASSQEGVIYNEQF
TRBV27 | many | ASSPLDRDSSPGTDTQY
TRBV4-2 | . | ACSQDVSPAGEQF
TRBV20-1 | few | SAREAGLGHEQY
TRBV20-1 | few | SAISLAGVIDEQF